These 16 T cell receptor beta chains share one sample of origin, sequenced in a study of cytomegalovirus exposure and HLA in healthy donors. PCR involved 60 Vbeta and 13 Jbeta primers. Generated by immunoSEQ multiplex PCR, the TCRdb table keeps only in-frame clones and is missing some. This sample yields about 140,000 clones, of which around 79% are seen a single time; 6.5% to 8% belongs to the top ten. Sequenced sample: PBMCs. These receptors were collected from a man aged 40-49 years in good health and CMV-seropositive.

This clone was picked up one time. This sequence joins TRBV4-2 and TRBJ1-5; D call uncertain. V lost 0 bases, J lost 9 bases, and 12 bases lay in between. Germline V lookup: CDR1 LGHNA, CDR2 YNFKEQ. CDR3 length: 14 amino acids. CDR3 residues: CASSQDEGGRPQHF. CDR3 sequence (DNA): TGTGCCAGCAGCCAAGATGAGGGCGGACGGCCCCAGCATTTT.

The chain employs TRBV2 and TRBJ2-7; no definite D call. Germline V gene data show CDR1 as SNHLY and CDR2 as FYNNEI. Deletions cut 7 bases from V and 3 bases from J, with 7 bases between. There are 11 residues in the CDR3. CDR3 coding DNA: TGTGCCAGCAATGACAACTACGAGCAGTACTTC. It translates to CASNDNYEQYF.

The CDR3 sequence is CSATGQVRTDTQYF. The CDR3 DNA sequence: TGCAGCGCCACCGGACAGGTCCGCACAGATACGCAGTATTTT. The chain carries TRBV29-1 and TRBJ2-3, with TRBD1 matching over 7 bases. With 7 bases clipped from V and 1 base from J, the junction kept 8 bases outside the gene matches. Germline loops: CDR1 SQVTM, CDR2 ANQGSEA. CDR3 length equals 14 residues.

Here the CDR3 reads CASSSQGYGYTF. CDR3 nucleotides: TGTGCCAGCAGTTCTCAGGGCTATGGCTACACCTTC. This chain uses TRBV28 with TRBJ1-2; a weak D match, TRBD1 (5 bases). V dropped 4 bases and J dropped 4 bases, with 7 bases sitting between them. Germline-derived CDR1 and CDR2 are MDHEN and SYDVKM. The CDR3 has 12 amino acids.

This clone was seen just once. The V call is TRBV27, the J call TRBJ1-1, with D perhaps TRBD1 (6 bases). The germline V gene has CDR1 MNHEY and CDR2 SMNVEV (reference sequence). Trimming removed 1 base from V and 1 base from J, with 13 bases in between. This CDR3 is 16 amino acids long. The CDR3 reads CASSLYLWTANTEAFF. The CDR3 DNA reads TGTGCCAGCAGTTTATACTTATGGACAGCGAACACTGAAGCTTTCTTT.

The chain employs TRBV19 and TRBJ2-5; TRBD1 matches 11 bases. The junction had 9 bases not matched to a gene; V was cut back by 1 base and J by 2 bases. This CDR3 is 18 amino acids long. Per the germline V gene, CDR1 is LNHDA and CDR2 is SQIVND (reference sequence). The CDR3 loop reads CASSIGRYGTGGQETQYF. CDR3 sequence (DNA): TGTGCCAGTAGTATAGGGAGGTACGGGACAGGGGGGCAAGAGACCCAGTACTTC.

This sequence joins TRBV7-9 and TRBJ1-1; a possible D gene is TRBD1 (6 bases). V dropped 5 bases and J dropped 1 base, with 8 bases sitting between them. Per the germline V gene, CDR1 is SEHNR and CDR2 is FQNEAQ (reference sequence). The CDR3 contains 13 residues. CDR3 coding DNA: TGTGCCAGCAGCCGACAGGAGAACACTGAAGCTTTCTTT. It translates to CASSRQENTEAFF. The whole variable domain, remainder taken from reference TRBV7-9 and TRBJ1-1, is DTGVSQNPRHKITKRGQNVTFRCDPISEHNRLYWYRQTLGQGPEFLTYFQNEAQLEKSRLLSDRFSAERPKGSFSTLEIQRTEQGDSAMYLCASSRQENTEAFFGQGTRLTVV.

This chain connects TRBV23-1 to TRBJ2-7; TRBD1 agrees at 9 bases. TRBV23-1 is an ORF for which the function is uncertain. V lost 11 bases, J lost 6 bases, and 5 bases stayed unmatched. The CDR3 totals 11 residues. The CDR3 sequence: CALQGAGEQYF. Written as DNA, the CDR3 is TGCGCCTTACAGGGGGCAGGCGAGCAGTACTTC.

This clone occurred a few times. This chain uses TRBV29-1 with TRBJ2-7, with 9 bases aligning to TRBD1. The CDR3 covers 12 residues. Germline lookup yields CDR1 SQVTM and CDR2 ANQGSEA. J lost 9 bases, V lost 6 bases, and 9 bases had no gene match. CDR3 sequence (DNA): TGCAGCGTACCGGGACAGGGAGAAGGGCAGTACTTC. This encodes CSVPGQGEGQYF.

The chain is built from TRBV27 and TRBJ2-7; tentative D call: TRBD2 (6 bases). Trimming took off 10 bases at V and 2 bases at J, with 15 bases between the two ends. The CDR3 length is 13 residues. CDR1 MNHEY and CDR2 SMNVEV come from the germline V gene (reference sequence). The CDR3 DNA reads as TGTGCCACCCGCGGAGGGGTGGCCTACGAGCAGTACTTC. It yields the protein CATRGGVAYEQYF.

The V gene is TRBV7-9, the J gene TRBJ2-7; no clear D gene. This CDR3 is 13 amino acids long. Trimming shortened V by 5 bases and J by 5 bases, and 13 bases separated the two germline ends. Per germline, CDR1 SEHNR and CDR2 FQNEAQ (reference sequence). The CDR3 bases are TGTGCCAGCAGCCCTACTAATCTGAACGAGCAGTACTTC. Protein product: CASSPTNLNEQYF.

The chain uses TRBV5-4 and TRBJ2-5; tentative D call: TRBD2 (5 bases). TRBJ2-7 explains the end of the DNA better; the J call may be wrong. The CDR3 has 13 residues. CDR1 is SGHNT and CDR2 is YYREEE in the germline V gene (reference sequence). CDR3 coding DNA: TGTGCCAGCAGCTCCCGGGATTTCTACGAGCAGTACTTC. Residues: CASSSRDFYEQYF.

This chain links TRBV6-5 with TRBJ1-6, with 7 bases aligning to TRBD1. CDR3 size: 13 residues. Trimming cost V 5 bases and J 10 bases; bases outside gene matches: 5. Germline CDR1 reads MNHEY; CDR2 reads SVGAGI. CDR3 in DNA: TGTGCCAGCAGTAACAGGGGACAATCACCCCTCCACTTT. This translates into CASSNRGQSPLHF.

The rearrangement uses TRBV2 and TRBJ2-1; a possible D gene is TRBD2 (6 bases). The length of the CDR3 is 19 residues. The V and J ends lost 10 bases and 4 bases respectively, with 32 bases between them. Germline V lookup: CDR1 SNHLY, CDR2 FYNNEI. The CDR3 loop is CATTLAQGGLGRDYNEQFF. CDR3 coding DNA: TGTGCCACCACGCTAGCCCAGGGAGGATTAGGAAGGGATTACAATGAGCAGTTCTTC.

The chain joins TRBV19 to TRBJ2-7; 7 nucleotides line up with TRBD1. The CDR3 runs 15 residues. The V and J ends lost 6 bases and 8 bases, in that order; junction bases with no gene match: 16. The germline gives CDR1 LNHDA, CDR2 SQIVND (reference sequence). The DNA of the CDR3 is TGTGCCAGTAGCCTGACCGGGACAGACGTACGTCAGCAGTACTTC. Protein product: CASSLTGTDVRQQYF.

The chain employs TRBV10-3 and TRBJ1-5; TRBD1 matches 8 bases. The germline V gene has CDR1 ENHRY and CDR2 SYGVKD. Trimming took 2 bases from V and 3 from J; bases not matched to a gene: 6. This CDR3 contains 16 residues. CDR3 sequence (DNA): TGTGCCATCAGTGAGGCCCACAGGGGGAACAATCAGCCCCAGCATTTT. It encodes CAISEAHRGNNQPQHF.